A single sample gave rise to the 25 T cell receptor beta chains below, sequenced in a study of T cells in Graves' hyperthyroidism and ophthalmopathy. TCR beta CDR3 region amplification was performed from RNA transcripts. With the HTBI primer set, the TCR CDR3 went through a first round of RT-PCR. Each CDR3 protein gets one entry after TCRdb re-called the multiplex PCR reads with MiXCR. There are approximately 630,000 distinct CDR3 sequences in the sample; 15% to 20% occur only once, and 3% to 4.5% lies in the top ten. The sample comprised blood. Receptors were obtained from a young woman with Graves' hyperthyroidism.

This clonotype was observed many times. The V and J genes are TRBV20-1 and TRBJ2-7; 13 positions match TRBD2. Germline V lookup: CDR1 DFQATT, CDR2 SNEGSKA (reference sequence). After removal of 4 bases from V and 5 bases from J, the junction contained 8 bases not matched to a gene. This CDR3 contains 15 residues. CDR3 coding DNA: TGCAGTGCTACCGGGACTAGCGGGATCGTGCACGAGCAGTACTTC. Its translation: CSATGTSGIVHEQYF.

This clonotype was observed a few times. The rearrangement links TRBV30 to TRBJ1-1; D remains unclear. This CDR3 contains 13 residues. Trimming removed 1 base at V and 0 bases at J, with 6 bases between. The germline V gene encodes CDR1 GTSNPN and CDR2 SVGIG (reference sequence). This chain's CDR3 is CAWSADLNTEAFF. In nucleotides, the CDR3 is TGTGCCTGGAGTGCAGACCTGAACACTGAAGCTTTCTTT.

This clonotype was observed at least ten times. V gene TRBV12-3 or TRBV12-4 combines with J gene TRBJ2-7; tentatively, D is TRBD2 (6 bases). V was shortened by 3 bases and J by 3 bases, with 15 bases between the two germline ends. The CDR3 has 15 residues. DNA of the CDR3: TGTGCCAGCAGTTTGGTAGCTAGCGCAAACTACGAGCAGTACTTC. It translates to CASSLVASANYEQYF.

This clonotype was seen repeatedly, ten times or more. The genes are TRBV7-2 and TRBJ2-7; no clear D gene. Trimming removed 5 bases at V and 1 base at J, with 12 bases between. Germline CDR1 and CDR2: SGHTA and FQGNSA. CDR3 length: 14 residues. In nucleotides, the CDR3 is TGTGCCAGCAGCCCGCGGATCGGATCCTACGAGCAGTACTTC. The encoded protein is CASSPRIGSYEQYF.

This clonotype was recorded at least ten times. The V call is TRBV28, the J call TRBJ2-3; D perhaps matches TRBD2 (6 bases). Trimming took off 5 bases at V and 2 bases at J, with 11 bases between the two ends. The CDR3 contains 14 residues. Germline V gene data show CDR1 as MDHEN and CDR2 as SYDVKM. The CDR3 bases are TGTGCCAGCAGTCTAGGGACTTACACAGATACGCAGTATTTT. This codes for CASSLGTYTDTQYF.

In this sample, this clonotype turned up many times. The chain combines TRBV13 with TRBJ2-1, with D possibly being TRBD2 (6 bases). V was shortened by 5 bases and J by 0 bases, with 20 bases between the two germline ends. This CDR3 comprises 18 residues. CDR1 is PRHDT and CDR2 is FYEKMQ in the germline V gene (reference sequence). In nucleotides, the CDR3 is TGTGCCAGCAGCGGGCGGGACTTGCCCCCGAGCTCCTACAATGAGCAGTTCTTC. Translation: CASSGRDLPPSSYNEQFF.

This clonotype was seen only a few times. DNA of the CDR3: TGTGCCAGCAGTTTAGACAGGAGGACAGGACAGCCCCAGCATTTT. It encodes CASSLDRRTGQPQHF. The V call is TRBV12-3 or TRBV12-4, the J call TRBJ1-5; the match to TRBD1 covers 7 bases. The CDR3 covers 15 residues. V dropped 1 base and J dropped 7; count of bases not matched to a gene: 7.

This clonotype has more than one count but fewer than ten. The V call is TRBV20-1, the J call TRBJ1-1; tentative D call: TRBD1 (6 bases). CDR3 size: 19 residues. Germline V CDR1 and CDR2: DFQATT, SNEGSKA (reference sequence). The V end lost 5 bases, the J end lost 1 base, and 29 bases lay between the germline ends. DNA of the CDR3: TGCAGTGCTTCCATATGGGGGGCAGGCAGTATCAGAGCGAACACTGAAGCTTTCTTT. This codes for CSASIWGAGSIRANTEAFF.

In its sample, this clonotype was seen many times. The gene calls are TRBV3-1 and TRBJ2-5; tentatively, D is TRBD2 (5 bases). The germline gives CDR1 LGHDT, CDR2 YNNKEL (reference sequence). This CDR3 is built from 15 residues. The ends were cut back, 4 bases at V and 3 bases at J, with 15 bases in the middle. The CDR3 DNA is TGTGCCAGCAGCCGAAGGACGGGAACGGAAGAGACCCAGTACTTC. Protein sequence: CASSRRTGTEETQYF.

V gene TRBV20-1 combines with J gene TRBJ2-2, with a tentative D call TRBD1 (5 bases). Trimming removed 6 bases from V and 1 base from J, with 15 bases in between. From germline, CDR1 is DFQATT and CDR2 SNEGSKA (reference sequence). The CDR3 has 15 residues. CDR3 coding DNA: TGCAGTGCCGAGGTGGTAGGGGAGAACACCGGGGAGCTGTTTTTT. Protein sequence: CSAEVVGENTGELFF.

This clonotype showed up many times. This sequence joins TRBV11-2 and TRBJ2-1, with 8 bases fitting TRBD1. After removal of 5 bases from V and 4 bases from J, the junction contained 10 bases not matched to a gene. The CDR3 extends over 16 amino acids. Germline V gene sequence: CDR1 SGHAT, CDR2 FQNNGV. CDR3 in amino acids: CASSLNQGAGYNEQFF. The CDR3 nucleotides read TGTGCCAGCAGCCTGAACCAGGGGGCTGGGTACAATGAGCAGTTCTTC.

This clonotype was seen repeatedly, ten times or more. This chain links TRBV4-1 with TRBJ2-7, with 10 bases aligning to TRBD1. J was trimmed by 1 base and V by 4 bases; bases with no gene match: 4. CDR3 length: 15 amino acids. Germline values: CDR1 MGHRA, CDR2 YSYEKL. The CDR3: CASSRRTGGSYEQYF. CDR3 nucleotide sequence: TGCGCCAGCAGCCGAAGGACAGGGGGGTCCTACGAGCAGTACTTC.

The gene calls are TRBV10-3 and TRBJ2-3, with D perhaps matching TRBD1 (5 bases). With 4 bases removed from V and 4 bases from J, the gap between germline ends came to 12 bases. This CDR3 is built from 14 residues. Germline V gives CDR1 ENHRY, CDR2 SYGVKD. CDR3 in amino acids: CAISVSLGADTQYF. DNA of the CDR3: TGTGCCATCAGTGTGTCCCTAGGGGCAGATACGCAGTATTTT.

The rearrangement joins TRBV7-8 to TRBJ2-7, with 8 bases aligning to TRBD2. Trimming at V came to 3 bases and at J to 2 bases, leaving 9 bases not matched to a gene. There are 16 residues in the CDR3. Germline V lookup: CDR1 SGHVS, CDR2 FQNEAQ. CDR3 DNA: TGTGCCAGCAGCTTCTATAATATAGCGGGGACCTACGAGCAGTACTTC. The encoded protein is CASSFYNIAGTYEQYF.

This clonotype came up many times. The rearrangement joins TRBV27 to TRBJ2-1; D ambiguous. The CDR3 is made up of 12 amino acids. The V and J ends lost 8 bases and 9 bases respectively, with 14 bases between them. The V gene's germline CDR1 is MNHEY and CDR2 SMNVEV (reference sequence). CDR3 loop: CASRPRVGEQFF. The CDR3 coding sequence is TGTGCCAGCCGCCCTAGGGTTGGTGAGCAGTTCTTC.

This clonotype was recorded at least ten times. This chain connects TRBV3-1 to TRBJ2-1; D may match TRBD1 or TRBD2 (5 bases each). CDR3 length: 11 residues. Germline V gene sequence: CDR1 LGHDT, CDR2 YNNKEL (reference sequence). The ends were cut back, 3 bases at V and 12 bases at J, with 9 bases in the middle. CDR3 loop: CASSQGVRQFF. Written as DNA, the CDR3 is TGTGCCAGCAGCCAGGGGGTGCGGCAGTTCTTC.

This clonotype has just a few counts. The chain couples TRBV7-2 to TRBJ2-6; no firm D call. The CDR3 loop spans 14 amino acids. The germline V and J ends were trimmed by 5 bases and 5 bases, with 10 bases remaining between them. CDR1 and CDR2 from the germline V gene are SGHTA and FQGNSA. In DNA, the CDR3 is TGTGCCAGCAGCCCCGACATGAGGGCCAACGTCCTGACTTTC. Its translation is CASSPDMRANVLTF.

In its sample, this clonotype was seen many times. This sequence joins TRBV20-1 and TRBJ2-1; weak D call: TRBD1 (7 bases). The V and J ends lost 7 bases and 6 bases respectively, with 16 bases between them. Per germline, CDR1 DFQATT and CDR2 SNEGSKA (reference sequence). This CDR3 comprises 13 residues. For the CDR3, the DNA is TGCAGTGTCAACGTTCAGGGGGGCAATGAGCAGTTCTTC. It specifies CSVNVQGGNEQFF.

This clonotype was detected ten times or more. V and J are TRBV27 and TRBJ2-5; 8 nucleotides match TRBD2. V lost 4 bases to trimming and J lost 11 bases; unmatched junction nucleotides: 12. The germline CDR1 and CDR2 sequences are MNHEY and SMNVEV (reference sequence). The CDR3 has 14 residues. Written as DNA, the CDR3 is TGTGCCAGCAGTTCGGAGCGGGAGTTGTTGACACAGTACTTC. This encodes CASSSERELLTQYF.

This clonotype has ten or more counts. The DNA for the CDR3 is TGTGCCAGCAGCGGGGACAGGGGGGGAGAGACCCAGTACTTC. Amino acids: CASSGDRGGETQYF. The chain has TRBV2 and TRBJ2-5; 11 positions match TRBD1. With 6 bases clipped from V and 4 bases from J, the junction kept 4 bases outside the gene matches. The germline V gene has CDR1 SNHLY and CDR2 FYNNEI. The CDR3 extends over 14 amino acids. The full variable domain, in which reference TRBV2 and TRBJ2-5 provide the parts outside the CDR3, is EPEVTQTPSHQVTQMGQEVILRCVPISNHLYFYWYRQILGQKVEFLVSFYNNEISEKSEIFDDQFSVERPDGSNFTLKIRSTKLEDSAMYFCASSGDRGGETQYFGPGTRLLVL.

This chain connects TRBV7-2 to TRBJ1-2, with D possibly being TRBD1 (6 bases). Germline CDR1 is SGHTA and CDR2 is FQGNSA. V lost 5 bases and J lost 5, with 24 bases in between. The CDR3 is made up of 17 amino acids. CDR3 nucleotides: TGTGCCAGCAGCCCCAGGGGCAGGGACGACATCCGATATGGCTACACCTTC. This gives the protein CASSPRGRDDIRYGYTF.

This chain links TRBV20-1 with TRBJ2-5; the match to TRBD1 covers 8 bases. V lost 6 bases to trimming and J lost 1 base; unmatched junction nucleotides: 4. The CDR3 runs to 13 residues. CDR1 and CDR2 (germline): DFQATT, SNEGSKA (reference sequence). CDR3 loop: CSATDRGQETQYF. The CDR3 nucleotides are TGCAGTGCAACTGACAGGGGCCAAGAGACCCAGTACTTC.

This clonotype was observed many times. The V and J genes are TRBV12-3 or TRBV12-4 and TRBJ2-6, with no clear D. This CDR3 is 15 amino acids long. Trimming took 5 bases from V and 0 from J, leaving 8 bases between them. The CDR3 here is CASSRLSSGANVLTF. DNA of the CDR3: TGTGCCAGCAGTCGACTGAGCTCTGGGGCCAACGTCCTGACTTTC.

In this sample, this clonotype turned up many times. This chain connects TRBV12-3 or TRBV12-4 to TRBJ2-1; D tentatively reads TRBD1 or TRBD2 (5 bases each). The V end was cut by 3 bases, the J end by 4 bases, with 7 bases between. The CDR3 consists of 13 residues. CDR3 residues: CASSLGVYNEQFF. The CDR3 nucleotides read TGTGCCAGCAGTTTGGGGGTTTACAATGAGCAGTTCTTC.

The sample holds many counts of this clonotype. The V call is TRBV15, the J call TRBJ2-1; D could derive from TRBD1 or TRBD2 (5 bases each). Germline V CDR1 and CDR2: LNHNV, YYDKDF (reference sequence). The V and J ends lost 3 bases and 3 bases respectively, with 9 bases between them. This CDR3 is 14 amino acids long. The CDR3 nucleotides are TGTGCCACCAGCAGGGGGACGGTCTACAATGAGCAGTTCTTC. Amino acids: CATSRGTVYNEQFF.